This passage covers 19 T cell receptor beta chains from one sample sequenced in a study of blood T cell repertoires in COVID-19. This table comes from immunoSEQ multiplex PCR, and its TCRdb copy is limited to in-frame clones, with some not included. Of 150,000 to 200,000 clones in the sample, 70% to 90% are singletons; the top ten hold roughly 7%. Sequencing used peripheral blood. Receptor source: a woman aged 80 or over in a cohort sampled during active or convalescent COVID-19.

The V gene is TRBV27, the J gene TRBJ2-2, with D tentatively TRBD1 (6 bases). The germline gives CDR1 MNHEY, CDR2 SMNVEV (reference sequence). Trimming removed 6 bases from V and 1 base from J, with 6 bases in between. The CDR3 runs to 13 residues. This CDR3 reads CASRQGNTGELFF. In DNA form, the CDR3 reads TGTGCCAGCAGACAGGGGAACACCGGGGAGCTGTTTTTT.

The V call is TRBV30, the J call TRBJ2-7; TRBD1 matches at 11 bases. Germline CDR1 is GTSNPN and CDR2 is SVGIG (reference sequence). Trimming removed 4 bases from V and 7 bases from J; junction bases left unmatched: 9. CDR3 length: 14 residues. CDR3 sequence (DNA): TGTGCCTGGACCTCCGGGACAGGGGGGCGAGAGCAGTACTTC. It encodes CAWTSGTGGREQYF.

The chain is built from TRBV6-5 and TRBJ2-7; 7 bases match TRBD2. CDR1 is MNHEY, CDR2 SVGAGI, per germline. Trimming took 6 bases from V and 0 from J; bases not matched to a gene: 8. The CDR3 is 15 residues long. DNA of the CDR3: TGTGCCAGCAGAACTAGCGCGGGAAGCTCCTACGAGCAGTACGTC. Protein sequence: CASRTSAGSSYEQYV.

This clone was observed a handful of times. CDR3 in amino acids: CASSLYTGYNSPLHF. The CDR3 DNA sequence: TGCGCCAGCAGTCTGTACACAGGGTACAATTCACCCCTCCACTTT. The chain combines TRBV4-1 with TRBJ1-6; D may be TRBD1 (6 bases). V lost 6 bases and J 7 bases, leaving 16 bases between the germline ends. CDR3 length: 15 amino acids. Germline V gene sequence: CDR1 MGHRA, CDR2 YSYEKL.

This clone was seen only once. V usage is TRBV11-3 and J usage is TRBJ2-1, with 7 bases identical to TRBD2. From germline, CDR1 is SGHNT and CDR2 YENEEA. The junction had 4 bases not matched to a gene; V was cut back by 1 base and J by 7 bases. The CDR3 is made up of 14 amino acids. The DNA of the CDR3 is TGTGCCAGCAGCTTAGTCGGGAGGTCTAATGAGCAGTTCTTC. Protein sequence: CASSLVGRSNEQFF.

The V gene is TRBV6-2 or TRBV6-3, the J gene TRBJ2-7; the match to TRBD1 covers 7 bases. Germline loops: CDR1 MNHEY, CDR2 SVGEGT. J gave up 4 bases and V 2 bases, and 11 bases lay outside the gene matches. The CDR3 is 16 amino acids. The CDR3 nucleotides read TGTGCCAGCAGTTACCCCCGCCGGGGACAGATGTACGAGCAGTACTTC. Translating it yields CASSYPRRGQMYEQYF.

The chain joins TRBV3-1 (or the pseudogene TRBV3-2) to TRBJ1-2; D is possibly TRBD1 (6 bases). The CDR3 is made up of 15 amino acids. V lost 1 base, J lost 7 bases, and 16 bases lay in between. CDR1 is LGHDT, CDR2 YNNKEL, per germline (reference sequence). The CDR3 protein is CASSQGYRGGVGYTF. CDR3 in DNA: TGTGCCAGCAGCCAAGGTTACCGAGGGGGGGTTGGCTACACCTTC.

The genes are TRBV7-7 and TRBJ2-7; 14 bases match TRBD2. CDR3 length: 17 residues. J was trimmed by 7 bases and V by 4 bases; bases with no gene match: 12. Looked up from germline, CDR1 is SSHAT and CDR2 is FNYEAQ (reference sequence). The DNA of the CDR3 is TGTGCCAGCAGCTACGGGACTAGCGGGAGAAAGGCCCTAGAGCAGTACGTC. It yields the protein CASSYGTSGRKALEQYV.

The J gene is TRBJ1-1, the V gene TRBV28, with D perhaps matching TRBD1 (6 bases). Trimming cost V 6 bases and J 0 bases, with 26 bases left between them. Germline CDR1 is MDHEN and CDR2 is SYDVKM. The CDR3 has 19 amino acids. CDR3 sequence (DNA): TGTGCCAGCAGCCGCGAGCTCGTAAGGTTGGGGGCCATGAACACTGAAGCTTTCTTT. This sequence encodes CASSRELVRLGAMNTEAFF.

The rearrangement uses TRBV12-3 or TRBV12-4 and TRBJ1-2; D ambiguous. Trimming took off 2 bases at V and 2 bases at J, with 6 bases between the two ends. The CDR3 is made up of 13 amino acids. The CDR3 sequence is CASSLSGNYGYTF. CDR3 nucleotide sequence: TGTGCCAGCAGTTTATCCGGGAACTATGGCTACACCTTC.

This chain joins TRBV10-2 and TRBJ2-2; D is uncertain. CDR3 size: 12 residues. V lost 2 bases and J 6 bases, leaving 4 bases between the germline ends. CDR1 and CDR2 from the germline V gene are WSHSY and SAAADI. The CDR3 DNA reads TGCGCCAGCAGTGAGCTATCCGGGGAGCTGTTTTTT. This encodes CASSELSGELFF.

This clone turned up a few times. J is TRBJ2-5 and V is TRBV30; TRBD2 is a possible D gene (6 bases). The CDR3 runs 14 residues. Per the germline V gene, CDR1 is GTSNPN and CDR2 is SVGIG (reference sequence). The germline V and J ends were trimmed by 6 bases and 5 bases, with 19 bases remaining between them. CDR3 residues: CACTLGGRRETQYF. The CDR3 coding sequence is TGTGCCTGTACCTTAGGAGGGCGGCGGGAGACCCAGTACTTC.

V usage is TRBV5-1 and J usage is TRBJ1-1, with no clear D. The ends were cut back, 1 base at V and 2 bases at J, with 3 bases in the middle. CDR1 and CDR2 from the germline V gene are SGHRS and YFSETQ. This CDR3 is 12 amino acids long. The CDR3 nucleotides read TGCGCCAGCAGCTTGACAAACACTGAAGCTTTCTTT. Translated: CASSLTNTEAFF.

The J gene is TRBJ1-2, the V gene TRBV10-3, with D perhaps TRBD1 (5 bases). From germline, CDR1 is ENHRY and CDR2 SYGVKD. This CDR3 has 18 amino acids. V was clipped by 7 bases and J by 1 base, with 25 bases between them. Here the CDR3 reads CAINHNGAEGAGNYGYTF. The CDR3 coding sequence is TGTGCCATCAACCATAACGGGGCGGAGGGAGCGGGTAACTATGGCTACACCTTC.

The chain couples TRBV6-2 or TRBV6-3 to TRBJ1-1; 7 positions match TRBD1. V dropped 2 bases and J dropped 2; count of bases not matched to a gene: 8. CDR3 length: 16 residues. CDR1 and CDR2 (germline): MNHEY, SVGEGT. CDR3 nucleotide sequence: TGTGCCAGCAGTTACGTGTCGGGACAGCCAAACACTGAAGCTTTCTTT. Translating it yields CASSYVSGQPNTEAFF.

The rearrangement uses TRBV24-1 and TRBJ2-1; tentatively, D is TRBD2 (5 bases). The ends were cut back, 0 bases at V and 0 bases at J, with 29 bases in the middle. The CDR3 has 23 amino acids. The germline V gene has CDR1 KGHDR and CDR2 SFDVKD. CDR3 loop: CATSDLHLAAGVWARLSYNEQFF. In DNA, the CDR3 is TGTGCCACCAGTGATTTGCATTTGGCTGCCGGGGTCTGGGCTAGGCTCTCCTACAATGAGCAGTTCTTC.

Of note for this clone: An end of the junction does not agree with germline; a read error may underlie this. The chain carries TRBV12-3 or TRBV12-4 and TRBJ1-2; the D is unclear. The CDR3 is 11 residues long. The CDR3 DNA sequence: TGTGCCAGCAGTCCCTTCCGCGGTATGGCCTTC. As protein: CASSPFRGMAF.

This CDR3 is CASAPAGVGGYTF. The CDR3 coding sequence is TGTGCCAGCGCACCGGCGGGAGTCGGTGGCTACACCTTC. This chain connects TRBV6-5 to TRBJ1-2, with D unresolved. Between the trimmed V and J ends, which lost 8 bases and 7 bases, there was a span of 17 bases. CDR1 is MNHEY, CDR2 SVGAGI, per germline. The CDR3 totals 13 residues.

On this clone itself: One junction end disagrees with the germline gene, perhaps due to a read error. The rearrangement links TRBV7-9 to TRBJ1-6, with 7 nucleotides matching TRBD1. This CDR3 is 12 amino acids long. Germline V gene lookup returns CDR1 SEHNR and CDR2 FQNEAQ (reference sequence). The CDR3 here is CASSSFNRDRAF. In DNA form, the CDR3 reads TGTGCCAGCAGCTCATTTAACCGCGACAGGGCCTTT. Full variable domain (outside the CDR3, taken from reference TRBV7-9 and TRBJ1-6): DTGVSQNPRHKITKRGQNVTFRCDPISEHNRLYWYRQTLGQGPEFLTYFQNEAQLEKSRLLSDRFSAERPKGSFSTLEIQRTEQGDSAMYLCASSSFNRDRAFGNGTRLTVT.